Listed here is a single T cell receptor beta chain. Antigen specificity is unknown. The sample originates from a study of T cell repertoires in cytomegalovirus infection. At the level of the study: Selection of CMV epitopes for the study included recently identified HLA-C-restricted and well-studied HLA-B-restricted ones. TCR beta signatures that were public indicated CMV infection and matching HLA type. Overall study results and limits: Adding up the frequency of public TCR beta families identified people who carried CMV plus the relevant HLA. The ex vivo response was dominated by HLA-C-restricted CMV-specific TCR beta clonotypes.

TCRdb itself ran the reads through MiXCR, one entry per CDR3 protein. The table has about 310,000 distinct CDR3 sequences, more than 20% seen once. This CDR3 is built from 13 residues. The V end lost 2 bases, the J end lost 3 bases, and 11 bases lay between the germline ends. CDR1 and CDR2 from the germline V gene are SQVTM and ANQGSEA. This chain joins TRBV29-1 and TRBJ2-7, with D perhaps TRBD1 (5 bases). The TCR sequence derives from a human donor in good health (CMV status not recorded). Some clones in this sample may be carry-over from other donors' samples. The sequences come from cultured PBMCs, collected from culture after CMV antigen stimulation. CDR3 protein: CSVESQGDYEQYF. CDR3 DNA: TGCAGCGTTGAAAGTCAGGGCGACTACGAGCAGTACTTC.